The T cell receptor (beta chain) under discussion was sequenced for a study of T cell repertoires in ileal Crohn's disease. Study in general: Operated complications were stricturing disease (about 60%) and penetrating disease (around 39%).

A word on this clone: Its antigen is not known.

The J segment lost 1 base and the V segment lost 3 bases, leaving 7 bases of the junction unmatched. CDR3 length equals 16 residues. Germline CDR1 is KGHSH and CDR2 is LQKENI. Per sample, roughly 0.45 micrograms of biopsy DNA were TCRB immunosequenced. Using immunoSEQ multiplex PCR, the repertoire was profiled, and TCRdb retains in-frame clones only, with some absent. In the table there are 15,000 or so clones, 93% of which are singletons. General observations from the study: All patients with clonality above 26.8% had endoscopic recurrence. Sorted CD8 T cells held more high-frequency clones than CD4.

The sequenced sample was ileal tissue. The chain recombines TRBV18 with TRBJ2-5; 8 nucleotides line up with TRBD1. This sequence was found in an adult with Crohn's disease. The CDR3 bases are TGTGCCAGCTCACCCCAGGACAGGGCTCTCCAAGAGACCCAGTACTTC. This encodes CASSPQDRALQETQYF.